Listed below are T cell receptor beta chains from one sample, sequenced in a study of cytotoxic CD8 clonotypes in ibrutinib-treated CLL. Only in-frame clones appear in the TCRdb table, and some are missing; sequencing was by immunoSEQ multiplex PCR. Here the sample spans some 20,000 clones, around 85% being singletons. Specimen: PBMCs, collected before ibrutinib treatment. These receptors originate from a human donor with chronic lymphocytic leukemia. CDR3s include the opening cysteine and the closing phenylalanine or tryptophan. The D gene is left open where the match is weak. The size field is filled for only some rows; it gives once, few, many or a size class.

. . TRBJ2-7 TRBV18 TGTGCCAGCTCACTGGGCCAATACGAGCAGTACTTC CASSLGQYEQYF
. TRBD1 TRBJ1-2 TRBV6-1 TGTGCCAGCAGTCTTGACAGGGCCAACTATGGCTACACCTTC CASSLDRANYGYTF
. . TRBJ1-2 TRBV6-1 TGTGCCAGCAGTGAATCGAGGAGTCTGCGAGCTCGCTACACCTTC CASSESRSLRARYTF
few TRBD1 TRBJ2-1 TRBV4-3 TGCGCCAGCAGCCAGACAGGGGGCCGTAGCGATGAGCAGTTCTTC CASSQTGGRSDEQFF
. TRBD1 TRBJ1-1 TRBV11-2 TGTGCCAGCAGAGCCGGGACAGGGGGCTGGGGGAACACTGAAGCTTTCTTT CASRAGTGGWGNTEAFF
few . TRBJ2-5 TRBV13 TGTGCCAGCAGCTTAGGGGGCGGAGGGGGCGCAGAAGAGACCCAGTACTTC CASSLGGGGGAEETQYF
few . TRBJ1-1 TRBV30 TGTGCCTGGAGTGTTTCGGGGAGGGAAGCTTTCTTT CAWSVSGREAFF
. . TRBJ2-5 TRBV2 TGTGCCAGCAGTGATCCCACAGAGTGGGGAGAGACCCAGTACTTC CASSDPTEWGETQYF
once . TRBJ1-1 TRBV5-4 TGTGCCAGCAGCTCGACAGGGAACACTGAAGCTTTCTTT CASSSTGNTEAFF
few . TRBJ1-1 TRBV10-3 TGTGCCATCTCACGGCCCCAGGGTACTGAAGCTTTCTTT CAISRPQGTEAFF
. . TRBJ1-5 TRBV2 TGTGCCAGCAGTGAAGGGCGTAGCAATCAGCCCCAGCATTTT CASSEGRSNQPQHF
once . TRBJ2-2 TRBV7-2 TGTGCCAGCAGCTTAATTGGCGCCGGGGAGCTGTTTTTT CASSLIGAGELFF
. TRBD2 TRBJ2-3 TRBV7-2 TGTGCCAGCAGCTTGGGACTAGCGGGGGGGTACTGGGTTACGCAGTATTTT CASSLGLAGGYWVTQYF
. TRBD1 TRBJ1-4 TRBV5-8 TGTGCCAGCAGCTGGGCCGACAGGGTTGCTGAAAAACTGTTTTTT CASSWADRVAEKLFF
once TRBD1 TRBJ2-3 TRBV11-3 TGTGCCAGCAGCCTCTCCGGGACAGGGGTAGATACGCAGTATTTT CASSLSGTGVDTQYF
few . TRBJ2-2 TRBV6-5 TGTGCCAGCAGTTTTGCTAGCACGAACACCGGGGAGCTGTTTTTT CASSFASTNTGELFF
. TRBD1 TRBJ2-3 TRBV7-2 TGTGCCAGCAGCTTGCATGGGACAGGGGGCACAGATACGCAGTATTTT CASSLHGTGGTDTQYF
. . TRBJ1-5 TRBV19 TGTGCCAGTATCCCAGGCTCAGTGTCAGGGCGCAATCAGCCCCAGCATTTT CASIPGSVSGRNQPQHF
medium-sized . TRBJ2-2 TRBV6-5 TGTGCCAGCAGTTACTGGCAGGGTCGAGGGACCGGGGAGCTGTTTTTT CASSYWQGRGTGELFF
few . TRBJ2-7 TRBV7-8 TGTGCCAGCAGCTTCTACCAAGACAGGGGACTATACGAGCAGTACTTC CASSFYQDRGLYEQYF
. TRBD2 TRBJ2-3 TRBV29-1 TGCAGCGTCGGCCTAGCGGGGGGGCGAAATACGCAGTATTTT CSVGLAGGRNTQYF
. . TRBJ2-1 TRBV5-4 TGTGCCAGCAGCTTGGGACACTCCTACAATGAGCAGTTCTTC CASSLGHSYNEQFF
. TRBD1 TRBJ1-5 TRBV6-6 TGTGCCAGCAAACTGACAGGGGACAATCAGCCCCAGCATTTT CASKLTGDNQPQHF
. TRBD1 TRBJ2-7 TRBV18 TGTGCCAGCTCACCATTACCCGGGACAGGGGAGGCCTACGAGCAGTACTTC CASSPLPGTGEAYEQYF